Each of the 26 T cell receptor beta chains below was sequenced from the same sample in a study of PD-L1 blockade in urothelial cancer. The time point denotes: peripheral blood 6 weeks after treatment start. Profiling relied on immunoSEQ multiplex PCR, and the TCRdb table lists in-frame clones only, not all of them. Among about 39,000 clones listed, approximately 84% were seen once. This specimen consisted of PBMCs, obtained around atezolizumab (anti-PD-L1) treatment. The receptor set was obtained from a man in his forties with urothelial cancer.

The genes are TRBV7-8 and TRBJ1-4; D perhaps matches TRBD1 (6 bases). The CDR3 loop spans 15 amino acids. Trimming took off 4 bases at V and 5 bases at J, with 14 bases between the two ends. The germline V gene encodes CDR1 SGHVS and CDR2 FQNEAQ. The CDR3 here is CASSSRTVRNEKLFF. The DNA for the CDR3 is TGTGCCAGCAGCTCACGGACAGTGAGGAATGAAAAACTGTTTTTT.

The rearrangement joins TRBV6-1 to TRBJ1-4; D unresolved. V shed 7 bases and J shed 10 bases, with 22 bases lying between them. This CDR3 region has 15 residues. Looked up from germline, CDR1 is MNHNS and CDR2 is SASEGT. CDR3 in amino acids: CASTPPGIASRKLFF. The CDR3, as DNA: TGTGCCAGCACTCCCCCCGGGATCGCGTCTCGAAAACTGTTTTTT.

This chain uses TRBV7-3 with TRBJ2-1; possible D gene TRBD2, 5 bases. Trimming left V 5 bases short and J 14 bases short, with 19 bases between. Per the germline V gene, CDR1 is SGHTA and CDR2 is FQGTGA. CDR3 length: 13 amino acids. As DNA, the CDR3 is TGTGCCAGCAGCCCGCCGTTGGAGAGGGAAAAGTTCTTC. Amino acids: CASSPPLEREKFF.

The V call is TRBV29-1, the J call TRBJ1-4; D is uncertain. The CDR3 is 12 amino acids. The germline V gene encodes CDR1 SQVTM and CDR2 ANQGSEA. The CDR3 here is CRAGGESEKLFF. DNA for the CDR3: TGCAGGGCTGGCGGGGAAAGTGAAAAACTGTTTTTT.

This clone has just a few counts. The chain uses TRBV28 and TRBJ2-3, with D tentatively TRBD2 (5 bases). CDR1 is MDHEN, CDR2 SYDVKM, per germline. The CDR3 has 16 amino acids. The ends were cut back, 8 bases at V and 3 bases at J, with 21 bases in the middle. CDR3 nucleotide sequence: TGTGCCAGCCCCGCCCCCGGTAGCGTCGGTACAGATACGCAGTATTTT. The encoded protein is CASPAPGSVGTDTQYF. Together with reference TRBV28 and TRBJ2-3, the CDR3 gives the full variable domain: DVKVTQSSRYLVKRTGEKVFLECVQDMDHENMFWYRQDPGLGLRLIYFSYDVKMKEKGDIPEGYSVSREKKERFSLILESASTNQTSMYLCASPAPGSVGTDTQYFGPGTRLTVL.

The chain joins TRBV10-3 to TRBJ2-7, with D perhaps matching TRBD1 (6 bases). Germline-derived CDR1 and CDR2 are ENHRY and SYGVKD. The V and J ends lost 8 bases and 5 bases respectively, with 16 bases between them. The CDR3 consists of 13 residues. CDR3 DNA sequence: TGTGCCATCCGCGCCACAGGGCCCGACGAGCAGTACTTC. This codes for CAIRATGPDEQYF.

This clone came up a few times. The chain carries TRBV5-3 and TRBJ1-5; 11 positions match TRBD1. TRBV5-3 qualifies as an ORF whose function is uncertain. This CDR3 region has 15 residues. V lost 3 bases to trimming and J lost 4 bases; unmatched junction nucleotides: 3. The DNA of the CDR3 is TGTGCCAGAAGCTCGGACAGGGGGCCAAATCAGCCCCAGCATTTT. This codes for CARSSDRGPNQPQHF.

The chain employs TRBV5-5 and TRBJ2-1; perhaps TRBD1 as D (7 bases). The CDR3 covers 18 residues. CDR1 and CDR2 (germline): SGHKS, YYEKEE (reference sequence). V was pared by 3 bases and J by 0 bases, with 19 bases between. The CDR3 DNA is TGTGCCAGCAGCTGGGGGGACAGCTGGCTACTCTCCTACAATGAGCAGTTCTTC. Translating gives CASSWGDSWLLSYNEQFF.

CDR3 loop: CASSPGYGYTF. CDR3 coding DNA: TGTGCCAGCAGTCCAGGGTATGGCTACACCTTC. The chain links TRBV2 to TRBJ1-2; D is perhaps TRBD1 (5 bases). Per the germline V gene, CDR1 is SNHLY and CDR2 is FYNNEI. The V end lost 5 bases, the J end lost 5 bases, and 6 bases lay between the germline ends. This CDR3 is 11 amino acids long.

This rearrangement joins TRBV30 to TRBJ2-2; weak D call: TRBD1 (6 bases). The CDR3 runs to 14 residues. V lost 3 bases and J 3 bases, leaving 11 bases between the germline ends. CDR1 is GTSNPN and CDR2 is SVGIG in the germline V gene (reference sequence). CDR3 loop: CAWRDSSHTGELFF. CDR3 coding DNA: TGTGCCTGGAGGGACAGCTCACACACCGGGGAGCTGTTTTTT.

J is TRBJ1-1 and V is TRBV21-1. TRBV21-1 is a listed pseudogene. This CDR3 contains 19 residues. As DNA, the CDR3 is TGTGCCAGCAGCAAAGCTGCGACGGGCAGGGAGGATACGTACACTGAAGCTTTCTTT. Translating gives CASSKAATGREDTYTEAFF.

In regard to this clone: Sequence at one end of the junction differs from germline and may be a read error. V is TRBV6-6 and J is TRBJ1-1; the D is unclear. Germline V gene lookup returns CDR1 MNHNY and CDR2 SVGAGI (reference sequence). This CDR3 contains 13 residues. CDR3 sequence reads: CASSFTPGSEPFF. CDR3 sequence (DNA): TGTGCCAGCAGTTTTACTCCGGGATCTGAACCTTTCTTT.

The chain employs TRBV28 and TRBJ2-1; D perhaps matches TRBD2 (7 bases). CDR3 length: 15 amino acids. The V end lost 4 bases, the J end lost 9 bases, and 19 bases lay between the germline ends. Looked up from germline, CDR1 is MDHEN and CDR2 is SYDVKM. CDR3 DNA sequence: TGTGCCAGCAGTTCTCGAGGGGGGGTTTTGGTTGAGCAGTTCTTC. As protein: CASSSRGGVLVEQFF.

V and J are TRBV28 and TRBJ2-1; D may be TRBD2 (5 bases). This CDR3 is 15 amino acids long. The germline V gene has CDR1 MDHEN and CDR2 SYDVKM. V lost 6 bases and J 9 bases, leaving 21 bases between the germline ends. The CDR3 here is CASRKRELSSGEQFF. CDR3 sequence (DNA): TGTGCCAGCAGAAAGAGGGAACTTAGTTCCGGTGAGCAGTTCTTC.

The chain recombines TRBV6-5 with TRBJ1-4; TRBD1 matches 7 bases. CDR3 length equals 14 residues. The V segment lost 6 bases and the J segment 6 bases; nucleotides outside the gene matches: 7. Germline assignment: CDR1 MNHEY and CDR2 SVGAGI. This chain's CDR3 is CASSGDSAYEKLFF. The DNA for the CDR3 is TGTGCCAGCAGCGGGGACAGTGCCTATGAAAAACTGTTTTTT.

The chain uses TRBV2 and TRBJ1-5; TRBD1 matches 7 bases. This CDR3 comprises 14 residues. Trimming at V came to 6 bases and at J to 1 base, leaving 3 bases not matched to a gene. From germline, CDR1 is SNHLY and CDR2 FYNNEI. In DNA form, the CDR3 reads TGTGCCAGCAGAGGGGACAGCAGCAATCAGCCCCAGCATTTT. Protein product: CASRGDSSNQPQHF.

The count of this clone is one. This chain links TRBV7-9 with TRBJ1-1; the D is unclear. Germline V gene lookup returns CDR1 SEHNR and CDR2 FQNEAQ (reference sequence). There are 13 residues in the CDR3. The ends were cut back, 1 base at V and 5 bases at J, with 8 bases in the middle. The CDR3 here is CASSLDGETEAFF. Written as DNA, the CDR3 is TGTGCCAGCAGCTTAGACGGGGAAACTGAAGCTTTCTTT.

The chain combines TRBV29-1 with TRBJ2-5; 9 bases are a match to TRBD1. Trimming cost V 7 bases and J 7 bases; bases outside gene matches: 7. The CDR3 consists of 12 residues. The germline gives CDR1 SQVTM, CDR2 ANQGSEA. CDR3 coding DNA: TGCAGCGCCACACAGGGGGCTGGGACCCAGTACTTC. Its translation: CSATQGAGTQYF.

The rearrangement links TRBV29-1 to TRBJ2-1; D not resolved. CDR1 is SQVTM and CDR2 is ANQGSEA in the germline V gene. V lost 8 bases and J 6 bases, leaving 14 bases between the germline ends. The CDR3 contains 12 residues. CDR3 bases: TGCAGCTTTGGGATCCTAGGCAATGAGCAGTTCTTC. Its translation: CSFGILGNEQFF.

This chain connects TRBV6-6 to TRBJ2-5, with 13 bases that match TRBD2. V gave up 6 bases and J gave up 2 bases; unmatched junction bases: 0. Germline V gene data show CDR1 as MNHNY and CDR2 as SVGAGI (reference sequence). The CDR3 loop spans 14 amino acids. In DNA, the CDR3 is TGTGCCAGCAGGGGACTAGCGGGGCAAGAGACCCAGTACTTC. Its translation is CASRGLAGQETQYF.

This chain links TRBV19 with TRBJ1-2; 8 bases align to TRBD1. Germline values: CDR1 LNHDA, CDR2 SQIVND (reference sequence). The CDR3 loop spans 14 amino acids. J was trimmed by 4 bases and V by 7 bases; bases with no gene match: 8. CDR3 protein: CASTGTGRIYGYTF. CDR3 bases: TGTGCCAGTACCGGGACAGGCAGAATCTATGGCTACACCTTC.

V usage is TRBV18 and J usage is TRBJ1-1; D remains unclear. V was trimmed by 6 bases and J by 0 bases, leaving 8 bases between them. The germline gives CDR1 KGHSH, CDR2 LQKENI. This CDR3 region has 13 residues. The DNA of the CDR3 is TGTGCCAGCTCGCCCGGGGTGAACACTGAAGCTTTCTTT. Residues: CASSPGVNTEAFF.

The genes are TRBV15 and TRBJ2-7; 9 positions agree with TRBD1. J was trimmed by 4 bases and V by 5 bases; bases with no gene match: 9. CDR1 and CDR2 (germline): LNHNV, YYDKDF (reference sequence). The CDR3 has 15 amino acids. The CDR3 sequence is CATSGGGQGAYEQYF. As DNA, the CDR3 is TGTGCCACCAGCGGCGGGGGACAGGGAGCGTACGAGCAGTACTTC.

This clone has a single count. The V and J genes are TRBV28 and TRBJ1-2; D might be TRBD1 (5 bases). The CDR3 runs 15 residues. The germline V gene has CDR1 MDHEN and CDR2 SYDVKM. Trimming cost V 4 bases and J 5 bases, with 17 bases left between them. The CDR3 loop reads CASSSRQRGHYGYTF. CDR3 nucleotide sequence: TGTGCCAGCAGTTCTCGACAGAGAGGACATTATGGCTACACCTTC.

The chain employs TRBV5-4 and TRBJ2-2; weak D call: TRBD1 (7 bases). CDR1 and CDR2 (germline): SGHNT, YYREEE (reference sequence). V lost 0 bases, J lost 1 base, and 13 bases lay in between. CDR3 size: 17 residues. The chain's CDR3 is CASSLGRDRGNTGELFF. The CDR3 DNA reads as TGTGCCAGCAGCTTGGGGAGGGACAGAGGGAACACCGGGGAGCTGTTTTTT.

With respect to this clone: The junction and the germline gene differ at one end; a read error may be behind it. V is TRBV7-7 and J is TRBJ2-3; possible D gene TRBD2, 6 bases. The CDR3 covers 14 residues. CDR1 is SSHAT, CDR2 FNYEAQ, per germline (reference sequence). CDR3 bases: TGTGCTAGCAGCTCGCGACTAGGTCCAGATACGCAGTATTTT. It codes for CASSSRLGPDTQYF.